The T cell receptor (beta chain) under discussion was sequenced for a study of CD8+ T cells in alopecia areata. In the study overall: The graft donors were roughly 6-13-month-old C3H/HeJ mice with spontaneous alopecia, and their skin went to approximately 7-11-week-old female C3H/HeJ mice. Notes on the study in general: Scalp lesions, especially in alopecia totalis/universalis, had higher clonality than normal scalp. TCRs were shared less clearly across patients than in mice, possibly for HLA-related reasons.

CDR3 length: 13 residues. Germline V gene sequence: CDR1 NSHNY, CDR2 SYGAGN. Cells from pooled cutaneous lymph nodes were sorted by CD4, CD8alpha, NKG2D, NKG2ACE and other markers. Worth noting for this clone: As yet, its antigen is unknown. Genes here carry mouse names. The CDR3 end falls 4 residues outside the read, so it is completed with the germline J gene.

Extracted RNA was reverse transcribed, and the resulting cDNA served as sequencing template. This table comes from immunoSEQ multiplex PCR, and its TCRdb copy is limited to in-frame clones, with some not included. This sample has around 300,000 clones and no singletons, with about 1.1% in the ten largest. The rearrangement links TRBV13-1 to TRBJ2-7; 12 nucleotides match TRBD2. The receptor's source is a C3H/HeJ mouse with alopecia areata. MHC haplotype of the mouse line: H2-k. The specimen was CD4+ T cells sorted from a lymph node. The covered CDR3 bases are TGTGCCAGCAGGGGACTGGGGGGTGAT. The encoded protein is CASRGLGGD. The CDR3, in full, reads CASRGLGGDEQYF.